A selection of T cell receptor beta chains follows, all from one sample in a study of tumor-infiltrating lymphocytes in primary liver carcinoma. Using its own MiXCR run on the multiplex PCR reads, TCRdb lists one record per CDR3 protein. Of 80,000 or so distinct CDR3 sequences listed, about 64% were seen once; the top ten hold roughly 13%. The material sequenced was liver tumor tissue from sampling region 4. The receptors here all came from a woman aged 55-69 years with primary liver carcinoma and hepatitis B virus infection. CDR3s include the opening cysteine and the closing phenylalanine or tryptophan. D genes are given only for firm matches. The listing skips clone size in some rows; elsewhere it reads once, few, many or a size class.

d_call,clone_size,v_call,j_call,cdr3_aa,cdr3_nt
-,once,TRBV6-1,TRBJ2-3,CASSEYYRSTDTRYF,TGTGCCAGCAGTGAATACTACAGGAGCACAGATACGCGGTATTTT
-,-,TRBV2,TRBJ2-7,CASISWSSYEQYF,TGTGCCAGCATTAGTTGGAGCTCCTACGAGCAGTACTTC
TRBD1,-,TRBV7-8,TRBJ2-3,CTISLLRTGYTQYF,TGTACCATCAGCTTACTTCGGACAGGATATACGCAGTATTTT
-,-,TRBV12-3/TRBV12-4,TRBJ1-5,CVSSLFKASTQHF,TGTGTCAGCAGTTTGTTTAAGGCTAGTACCCAGCATTTT
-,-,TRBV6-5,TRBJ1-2,CASSYSGVRGYTF,TGTGCCAGCAGTTACTCGGGGGTTAGAGGTTACACCTTC
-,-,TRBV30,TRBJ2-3,CARFRGRTTDTQYF,TGTGCCCGGTTCAGAGGCAGGACCACAGATACGCAGTATTTT
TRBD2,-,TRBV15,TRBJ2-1,CATSREASGRADEQFF,TGTGCCACCAGCAGAGAGGCTAGCGGGAGGGCCGATGAGCAGTTCTTC
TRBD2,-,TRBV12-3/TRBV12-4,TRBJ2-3,CASSLLSGRGANTQYF,TGTGCTAGCAGTCTACTTAGCGGGAGAGGGGCAAATACGCAGTATTTT
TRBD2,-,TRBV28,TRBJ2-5,CASSSGGTSGTQYF,TGTGCCAGCAGTTCCGGGGGGACCTCCGGGACCCAATACTTC
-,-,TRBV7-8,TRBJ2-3,CASSDSLGGADTQYF,TGTGCCAGTAGTGATAGTCTAGGGGGTGCAGATACGCAGTATTTT
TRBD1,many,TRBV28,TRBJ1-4,CASSLSGTGNEKLFF,TGTGCCAGCAGTTTAAGCGGGACAGGGAACGAAAAACTGTTTTTT
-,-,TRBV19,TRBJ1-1,CASSSRPGNGNTEAFF,TGTGCCAGTAGTAGCAGGCCAGGGAATGGGAACACTGAAGCTTTCTTT
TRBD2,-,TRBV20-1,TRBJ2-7,CSADPTSGSLREQYF,TGCAGTGCCGATCCGACTAGCGGGAGCCTTCGCGAGCAGTACTTC
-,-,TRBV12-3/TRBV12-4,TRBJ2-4,CASSIRVAKDIQYF,TGTGCCAGCTCTATTAGAGTAGCCAAAGACATTCAGTACTTC
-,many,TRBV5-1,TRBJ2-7,CASGRDSYSYEQYF,TGCGCCAGCGGACGCGACAGTTACTCCTACGAGCAGTACTTC
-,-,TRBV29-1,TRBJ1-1,CSVMVGLNTEALF,TGCAGCGTTATGGTCGGTTTGAACACTGAAGCTCTCTTT
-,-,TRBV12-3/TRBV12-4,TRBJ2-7,CASRQDAPYEQYF,TGTGCCAGCAGGCAGGACGCACCCTACGAGCAATACTTC
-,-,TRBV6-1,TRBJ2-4,CASSETRPLNPNIQYF,TGTGCCAGCAGTGAAACTAGACCTCTGAATCCGAACATTCAGTACTTC
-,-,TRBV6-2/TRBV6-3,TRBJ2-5,CTSSYATPRETQYF,TGCACCAGCAGTTACGCCACCCCCCGAGAGACCCAGTACTTC
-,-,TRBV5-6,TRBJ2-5,CVSRLGANQETQYF,TGTGTCAGCCGCTTGGGTGCGAACCAAGAGACCCAGTACTTC
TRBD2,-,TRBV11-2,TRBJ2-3,CTSNPSRGSWLGDTQYF,TGTACCAGCAACCCGAGTCGCGGGAGCTGGTTAGGAGATACGCAGTATTTT
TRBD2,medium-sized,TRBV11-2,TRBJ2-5,CASSLRGAETQYF,TGTGCCAGCAGCCTGCGGGGGGCCGAGACCCAGTACTTC
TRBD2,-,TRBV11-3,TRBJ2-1,CVSSLGRGEWSVDEQFF,TGTGTCAGCAGCTTAGGTCGGGGGGAGTGGAGTGTCGATGAGCAATTCTTC
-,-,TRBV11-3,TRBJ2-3,CASNLGLTGALTTDTQYF,TGTGCCAGCAACTTAGGACTAACGGGAGCTCTAACCACAGATACACAGTATTTT
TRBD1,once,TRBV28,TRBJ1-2,CASRHGTESNYGYAF,TGTGCCAGCAGGCATGGGACAGAATCTAACTATGGCTACGCCTTC
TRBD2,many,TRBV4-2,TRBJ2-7,CASSQTPSGRAAEQYF,TGTGCCAGCAGCCAGACCCCTAGCGGGAGGGCTGCCGAGCAGTACTTC
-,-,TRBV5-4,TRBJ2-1,CASSLRVGTGYNEQFF,TGTGCCAGCAGCCTGAGGGTTGGGACGGGCTACAATGAGCAGTTCTTC
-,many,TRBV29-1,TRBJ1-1,CSVYLKWQGLGTEAFF,TGCAGCGTTTACTTGAAGTGGCAGGGTCTGGGAACTGAAGCTTTCTTT
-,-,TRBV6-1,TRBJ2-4,CASSEGRPLNANAQYF,TGTGCCAGCAGTGAAGGTAGACCGCTGAATGCGAACGCTCAGTATTTC
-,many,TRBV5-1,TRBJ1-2,CASSYEMAAYGYTF,TGCGCCAGCAGCTATGAGATGGCAGCCTATGGCTACACCTTC
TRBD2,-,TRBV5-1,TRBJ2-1,CASSSSSPLAGGGTEQFF,TGCGCCAGCAGCTCCAGTTCGCCCCTAGCGGGGGGGGGGACTGAGCAGTTCTTC
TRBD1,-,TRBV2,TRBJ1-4,CASSPIDRGKLFF,TGTGCCAGCAGTCCAATCGACAGGGGGAAGCTGTTTTTT
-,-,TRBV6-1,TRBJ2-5,CASSGFAGKETQYF,TGTGCCAGCAGTGGGTTTGCTGGGAAGGAGACCCAGTACTTC
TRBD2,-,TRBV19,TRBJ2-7,CASSLVGTSGIGAEQYF,TGTGCCAGTAGCCTCGTTGGGACTAGCGGGATCGGGGCCGAGCAGTACTTC
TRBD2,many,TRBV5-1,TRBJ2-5,CASSWGLAGVTETQYF,TGCGCCAGCAGCTGGGGACTAGCGGGAGTAACAGAGACCCAGTACTTC
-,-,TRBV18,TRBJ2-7,CASSPPSAREQYF,TGTGCCAGCTCACCACCGTCTGCTAGGGAGCAGTACTTC
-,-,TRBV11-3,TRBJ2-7,CVSSPRLGEAYGQYF,TGTGTCAGCAGCCCCCGGCTCGGGGAAGCCTACGGCCAGTACTTC
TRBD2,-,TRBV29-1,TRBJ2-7,CSVGLAGGPKEQYF,TGCAGCGTTGGTTTAGCGGGAGGACCGAAAGAGCAGTACTTC
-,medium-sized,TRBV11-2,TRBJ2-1,CASSLDRPNNEQFF,TGTGCCAGCAGCTTAGATAGGCCCAACAATGAGCAGTTCTTC
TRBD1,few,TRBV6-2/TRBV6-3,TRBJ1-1,CASGGQAEALF,TGTGCCAGTGGGGGACAGGCCGAAGCTCTCTTT
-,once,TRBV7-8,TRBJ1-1,CANSAPTVNTEAFF,TGTGCCAACAGCGCCCCCACAGTTAACACTGAAGCTTTCTTT
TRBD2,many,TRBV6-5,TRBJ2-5,CASSYGSSGGFQETQYF,TGTGCCAGCAGTTACGGCTCTAGCGGGGGCTTCCAAGAGACCCAGTACTTC
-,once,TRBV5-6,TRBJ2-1,CANSLEIGLLWNEQFF,TGTGCCAACAGCCTGGAGATTGGTCTGCTTTGGAATGAGCAGTTCTTC
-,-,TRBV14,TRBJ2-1,CASSPQGVCANEQFF,TGTGCCAGCAGCCCCCAGGGAGTGTGTGCCAATGAGCAGTTCTTC
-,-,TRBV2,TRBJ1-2,CASSEKGLGYGYIF,TGTGCCAGCAGTGAAAAGGGCCTCGGCTATGGCTACATCTTC
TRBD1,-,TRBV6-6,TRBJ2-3,CASRSTKQGLNQPQYF,TGCGCCAGCAGGAGCACCAAACAGGGGCTGAATCAGCCCCAGTATTTT
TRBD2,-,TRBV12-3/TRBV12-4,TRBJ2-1,CASSSGAGPGLAYNEQFF,TGTGCCAGCAGTTCAGGGGCAGGGCCGGGACTAGCGTACAATGAGCAGTTCTTC
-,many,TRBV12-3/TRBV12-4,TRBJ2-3,CASSLDSFRSDTQYF,TGTGCCAGCAGTCTGGACAGCTTCCGGTCAGATACGCAGTATTTT
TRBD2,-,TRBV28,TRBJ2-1,CASSFSGRAGQGCQQFF,TGTGCCAGCAGTTTTTCTGGTCGAGCGGGGCAAGGGTGTCAGCAGTTCTTC
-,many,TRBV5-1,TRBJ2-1,CASSTPSGPNNEQFF,TGCGCCAGCAGCACTCCCTCAGGACCAAACAATGAGCAGTTCTTC
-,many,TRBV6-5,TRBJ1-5,CASSPWGRDRYSNQPQHF,TGTGCCAGCAGCCCCTGGGGCAGGGATAGGTATAGCAATCAGCCCCAGCATTTT
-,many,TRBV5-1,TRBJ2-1,CASSLGLTGNEQFF,TGCGCCAGCAGCTTGGGACTGACTGGAAATGAGCAGTTCTTC